Listed below are T cell receptor beta chains from one sample, sequenced in a study of blood T cells in healthy people across ages. Each CDR3 protein gets one entry after TCRdb re-called the 5' RACE reads with MiXCR. The table records around 780,000 distinct CDR3 sequences, roughly 50% of them present only once. The specimen sequenced was blood. These receptors were taken from a man between 35 and 55 years old in good health. Each CDR3 is given with its conserved first and last residue. D genes are given only for firm matches. Expanded clones are given a class, and other clones once, few, many or no size at all.

j_call d_call v_call clone_size cdr3_nt cdr3_aa
TRBJ2-5 NA TRBV2 NA TGTGCCAGCAGAGGGTCCGGGGCGGGCCTACAAGAGACCCAGTACTTC CASRGSGAGLQETQYF
TRBJ2-1 NA TRBV5-1 once TGCGCCAGCAGCAGCTTAGAAAGCTCCTACAATGAGCAGTTCTTC CASSSLESSYNEQFF
TRBJ2-3 NA TRBV20-1 NA TGCAGTGCGGACGGACCTTTCCTAGGGCGGGTCCTCACAGATACGCAGTATTTT CSADGPFLGRVLTDTQYF
TRBJ2-7 NA TRBV12-5 NA TGTGCTAGTGGTCCCGGACATCTAGAGCAGTACTTC CASGPGHLEQYF
TRBJ2-7 NA TRBV6-6 NA TGTGCCAGCAGTTACTCGACCCTGGTTGCTTACGAGCAGTACTTC CASSYSTLVAYEQYF
TRBJ2-5 TRBD1 TRBV11-2 few TGTGCCAGCAGCCCGGGACAGAGAGAGACCCAGTACTTC CASSPGQRETQYF
TRBJ1-5 TRBD1 TRBV29-1 once TGCAGCGTTCGGACAGGGACCAGCAATCAGCCCCAGCATTTT CSVRTGTSNQPQHF
TRBJ1-4 TRBD1 TRBV5-1 NA TGCGCCAGCAGCACGACCGGGACAGGGAATGAAAAACTGTTTTTT CASSTTGTGNEKLFF
TRBJ2-6 TRBD1 TRBV2 NA TGTGCCAGCAGTCCACGGACGGGACAGGGGGCATTTGGGGCCAACGTCCTGACTTTC CASSPRTGQGAFGANVLTF
TRBJ2-5 NA TRBV5-1 few TGCGCCAGCAGCTTGGTCGCGGGTCCGTCGGAGACCCAGTACTTC CASSLVAGPSETQYF
TRBJ1-1 NA TRBV29-1 NA TGCAGCGTCGGACGACAGGTCACTGAAGCTTTCTTT CSVGRQVTEAFF
TRBJ2-5 TRBD1 TRBV7-2 few TGTGCCAGCAGTTTCCCTCTTGGGACAGGCCAAGAGACCCAGTACTTC CASSFPLGTGQETQYF
TRBJ2-1 TRBD2 TRBV7-8 NA TGTGCCAGCAGCTTAGGGCTAGCGGGATCCGACAATGAGCAGTTCTTC CASSLGLAGSDNEQFF
TRBJ2-5 TRBD2 TRBV11-2 once TGTGCCAGCAGCCTCAGGACTAGCGGGACCGCCCAGTACTTC CASSLRTSGTAQYF
TRBJ1-4 NA TRBV4-3 few TGCGCCAGCAGCCAGTTCAGGGGTGGGACTAATGAAAAACTGTTTTTT CASSQFRGGTNEKLFF
TRBJ2-1 NA TRBV29-1 NA TGCAGCTCAGAGGGGCGGAGCTCCTACAATGAGCAGTTCTTC CSSEGRSSYNEQFF
TRBJ1-2 NA TRBV24-1 NA TGTGCCACCAGTGATCTGTACTATGGCTACACCTTC CATSDLYYGYTF
TRBJ1-2 NA TRBV5-1 NA TGCGCCAGCAGCGTGGCAGGGGATGCTGGCTACACCTTC CASSVAGDAGYTF
TRBJ2-5 TRBD2 TRBV7-2 many TGTGCCAGCAGCTCCCAATCAATTCAGCGGGGACAAGAGACCCAGTACTTC CASSSQSIQRGQETQYF
TRBJ2-3 NA TRBV20-1 NA TGCAGTGCTAAGGACGTGGCTTTCGGAGATACGCAGTATTTT CSAKDVAFGDTQYF
TRBJ2-5 NA TRBV27 NA TGTGCCAGCAGTTTGTATCGCGGGACCGAAGAGACCCAGTACTTC CASSLYRGTEETQYF
TRBJ1-5 NA TRBV7-2 NA TGTGCCAGCAGCCAAGCACAGAACAATCAGCCCCAGCATTTT CASSQAQNNQPQHF
TRBJ1-5 NA TRBV6-2/TRBV6-3 NA TGTGCCAGCAGTACCCCGGTGGGAGGGAGCGTACAGCCCCAGCATTTT CASSTPVGGSVQPQHF
TRBJ2-7 NA TRBV24-1 NA TGTGCCACCAGTGATTTGCAAGAGGACATCAATGAGCAGTACTTC CATSDLQEDINEQYF
TRBJ1-2 TRBD1 TRBV20-1 few TGCAGTGCTGGGACAGGAGCTAACTATGGCTACACCTTC CSAGTGANYGYTF
TRBJ1-4 TRBD1 TRBV6-6 few TGTGCCAGCACCGAGAACAGGGGGGCTAATGAAAAACTGTTTTTT CASTENRGANEKLFF
TRBJ2-1 TRBD2 TRBV4-3 NA TGCGCCAGCAGCCACCTTGCCCCCGGGCTAGCGGGAGATAATGAGCAGTTCTTC CASSHLAPGLAGDNEQFF
TRBJ2-7 TRBD2 TRBV24-1 few TGTGCCACCAGTTCGGCGGGTAGCGGGAGGTACGAGCAGTACTTC CATSSAGSGRYEQYF
TRBJ2-7 NA TRBV27 NA TGTGCCAGCAGATCAGGCTTCTACGAGCAGTACTTC CASRSGFYEQYF
TRBJ2-5 NA TRBV28 few TGTGCCAGCAGTTTACCCTTAGTAGCGGAGACCCAGTACTTC CASSLPLVAETQYF
TRBJ2-7 NA TRBV7-9 few TGTGCCAGCAGCCCACCTCTGGCCGGGAGCTCCTACGAGCAGTACTTC CASSPPLAGSSYEQYF
TRBJ2-5 NA TRBV28 NA TGTGCCAGCACCCCAGGGCGTCAGTGGGAGACCCAGTACTTC CASTPGRQWETQYF
TRBJ2-3 TRBD2 TRBV11-2 few TGTGCCACTGGACTAGCGGGGCCCGGAGGCACGCAGTATTTT CATGLAGPGGTQYF
TRBJ1-3 TRBD1 TRBV5-1 NA TGCGCCAGCAGCTCTCGGACAGGGGGCTACGCCATATATTTT CASSSRTGGYAIYF
TRBJ2-5 TRBD1 TRBV25-1 NA TGTGCCAGCAGTGAATTACCCCTGGGGCAGGGGGCTAGGGAGACCCAGTACTTC CASSELPLGQGARETQYF
TRBJ2-7 NA TRBV2 NA TGTGCCAGCAGTGAAGAAGGGACGGTCTCCTACGAGCAGTACTTC CASSEEGTVSYEQYF
TRBJ1-4 NA TRBV6-2/TRBV6-3 few TGTGCCAGCAGTTACCCAGGGGACCCAACTAATGAAAAACTGTTTTTT CASSYPGDPTNEKLFF
TRBJ1-1 NA TRBV9 NA TGTGCCAGCAGCGTAACAGGGTTCAGTGAAGCTTTCTTT CASSVTGFSEAFF
TRBJ1-2 NA TRBV7-9 NA TGTGCCAGCAGCTTCGGAACAGCCGATGGCTACACCTTC CASSFGTADGYTF
TRBJ2-2 TRBD1 TRBV29-1 NA TGCAGCGTTGATGAGGGGGCGCGCGGCACCGGGGAGCTGTTTTTT CSVDEGARGTGELFF
TRBJ2-5 NA TRBV7-3 few TGTGCCAGCAGCTTAATTCCGGGGTCACCTGAGACCCAGTACTTC CASSLIPGSPETQYF
TRBJ2-5 NA TRBV11-3 NA TGTGCCAGCAGCCAGCCGAGGGGGGGCTCCTACAATGAGCAGTACTTC CASSQPRGGSYNEQYF
TRBJ2-7 TRBD2 TRBV29-1 few TGCAGCGTCGAGCGGGATGGGTACGAGCAGTACTTC CSVERDGYEQYF
TRBJ2-1 NA TRBV9 NA TGTGCCAGCAGCGTAGTTCCCCGGGAATCCTACAATGAGCAGTTCTTC CASSVVPRESYNEQFF
TRBJ2-5 TRBD2 TRBV7-2 NA TGTGCCAGCAGCTTAAACGTTCGACTAGCGGGAGACCAAGAGACCCAGTACTTC CASSLNVRLAGDQETQYF
TRBJ2-1 NA TRBV7-9 NA TGTGCCAGCGTGGAGCTCCCTTCCTACAATGAGCAGTTCTTC CASVELPSYNEQFF
TRBJ2-4 TRBD2 TRBV9 NA TGTGCCAGCAGCGTAGTCTGGCGGGGGGCGAGTACCCTAGCCAAAAACATTCAGTACTTC CASSVVWRGASTLAKNIQYF
TRBJ2-3 NA TRBV27 few TGTGCCAGCAGCTTAAGGTTTAGTTCTTTTGTGGCAGGAGATTCAGATACGCAGTATTTT CASSLRFSSFVAGDSDTQYF
TRBJ2-1 NA TRBV15 once TGTGCCACCAGCATTCCCGGACGGTACAATGAGCAGTTCTTC CATSIPGRYNEQFF
TRBJ2-1 NA TRBV28 NA TGTGCCAGCAGGGAGGCCCCGAGGTCCACTGAGCAGTTCTTC CASREAPRSTEQFF
TRBJ2-7 TRBD1 TRBV27 few TGTGCCAGCAGCGGGACCGGGACAGCCTACGAGCAGTACTTC CASSGTGTAYEQYF
TRBJ1-2 TRBD1 TRBV20-1 once TGCAGTGCTACCCTGACAGGGTTTGGCTACACCTTC CSATLTGFGYTF
TRBJ2-7 TRBD2 TRBV20-1 NA TGCAGTGTGCCACTCAGCGGCGGGAGGGCCCCCTACGAGCAGTACTTC CSVPLSGGRAPYEQYF
TRBJ1-4 TRBD1 TRBV12-3/TRBV12-4 NA TGTGCCAGCAGTTCCCGGGACAGGGAGACTAATGAAAAACTGTTTTTT CASSSRDRETNEKLFF
TRBJ1-4 NA TRBV4-3 few TGCGCCAGCAGCCAAGATGAGGGACGAGAAAAACTGTTTTTT CASSQDEGREKLFF